The T cell receptor beta chain described here comes from a study of regulatory T cells in long-lasting Graves disease. Overall study: It was over 5 years of antithyroid drugs, with positive TSH receptor antibodies, that meant persistent Graves' disease.

Study outcomes and limitations: TRBV28 was favored in persistent disease, as were TRBJ1-2 and TRBJ2-5.

In regard to this clonotype: The antigen is unknown.

Construction of TCR beta libraries relied on iRepertoire HTBI primers and on Arm-PCR targeting CDR3 regions. MiXCR, run by TCRdb on the multiplex PCR reads, gives a single entry per CDR3 protein. The sample contains roughly 450,000 distinct CDR3 sequences, 20% to 25% of which appear only once. V lost 2 bases and J lost 4; bases outside the gene matches: 10. Per the germline V gene, CDR1 is MNHEY and CDR2 is SMNVEV (reference sequence). The CDR3 is 16 residues long. The time point was: persistent/refractory GD, antithyroid drugs over 5 years with positive TRAb. With RNA extracted from PBMCs as input, the TCR library was made. An endocrinology department in Xi'an, China, supplied the patients.

This TCR was sampled from a female donor with Graves disease. This specimen consisted of peripheral blood mononuclear cells (PBMCs), obtained when the disease was refractory, from a patient treated with antithyroid drugs. This chain connects TRBV27 to TRBJ1-2; TRBD1 agrees at 7 bases. The CDR3 nucleotides read TGTGCCAGCAGTTTAATATTTAGGGGGCGTCGCTATGGCTACACCTTC. As protein: CASSLIFRGRRYGYTF.